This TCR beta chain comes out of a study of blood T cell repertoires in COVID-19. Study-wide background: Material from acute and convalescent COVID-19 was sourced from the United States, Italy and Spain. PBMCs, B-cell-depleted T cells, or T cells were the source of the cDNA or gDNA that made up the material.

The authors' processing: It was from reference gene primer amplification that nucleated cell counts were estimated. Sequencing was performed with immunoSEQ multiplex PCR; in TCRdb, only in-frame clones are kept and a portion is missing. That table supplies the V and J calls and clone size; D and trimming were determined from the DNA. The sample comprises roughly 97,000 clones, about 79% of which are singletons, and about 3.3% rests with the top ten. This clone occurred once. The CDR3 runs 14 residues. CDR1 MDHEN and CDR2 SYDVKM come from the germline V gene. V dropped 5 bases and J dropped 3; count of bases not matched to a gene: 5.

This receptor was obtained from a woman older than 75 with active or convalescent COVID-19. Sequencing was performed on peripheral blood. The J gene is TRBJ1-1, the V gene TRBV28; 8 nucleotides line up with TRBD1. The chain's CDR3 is CASSQQGDDTEAFF. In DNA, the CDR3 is TGTGCCAGCAGTCAACAGGGGGACGACACTGAAGCTTTCTTT.